This is a list of T cell receptor beta chains from one sample in a study of T-cell memory formation after mild COVID-19. Each CDR3 protein gets one entry after TCRdb re-called the 5' RACE reads with MiXCR. Among 200,000 to 250,000 distinct CDR3 sequences listed, roughly 10% were seen once. Sequencing input: PBMCs or a T cell subset sorted from them (not recorded which). Receptors were obtained from a man aged 18 to 29 who had mild COVID-19 (a few samples of this study predate the infection). Cell type and time point are not known. The CDR3 runs from the conserved cysteine through the conserved F or W.

V	J	CDR3
TRBV4-3	TRBJ2-7	CASSQDTGTYEQYF
TRBV10-3	TRBJ2-5	CAIRDQAGETQYF
TRBV27	TRBJ1-5	CASSAGGRTPQHF
TRBV4-2	TRBJ2-1	CASSQARRGEQFF
TRBV12-3/TRBV12-4	TRBJ2-7	CASSSTGFEQYF
TRBV5-1	TRBJ2-5	CASSLGTSEETQYF
TRBV7-6	TRBJ2-7	CASSLNEGAGYEQYF
TRBV5-1	TRBJ1-1	CASRLRILGGAQRNTEAFF
TRBV12-3/TRBV12-4	TRBJ1-1	CASSFRASRATEAFF
TRBV20-1	TRBJ2-3	CSADEERSTDTQYF
TRBV7-9	TRBJ1-1	CASSASSGSTEAFF
TRBV20-1	TRBJ2-1	CSARAGTSGASYNEQFF
TRBV24-1	TRBJ2-3	CATSDPDRGGDTQYF
TRBV6-2/TRBV6-3	TRBJ2-2	CASTPGGSNTGELFF
TRBV7-9	TRBJ2-6	CASSPPFRGLSGANVLTF
TRBV25-1	TRBJ2-5	CASRGVGETQYF
TRBV7-2	TRBJ2-7	CASSLVGDGGYEQYF
TRBV9	TRBJ2-1	CASSVGRGGVDEQFF
TRBV6-5	TRBJ2-1	CASSYLTGTFTYNEQFF
TRBV5-1	TRBJ2-3	CASSLWTGISTDTQYF
TRBV6-2/TRBV6-3	TRBJ2-6	CASSPGGSGANVLTF
TRBV12-3/TRBV12-4	TRBJ2-4	CASSLFSVQNIQYF
TRBV7-6	TRBJ1-1	CASRPRGGNTEAFF
TRBV2	TRBJ2-5	CASSIARPETQYF
TRBV5-6	TRBJ2-5	CASSSRRGRETQYF
TRBV20-1	TRBJ2-1	CSARDPGIDEQFF